This T cell receptor (beta chain) appears in the sequencing data of a study of Graves' ophthalmopathy and Graves' hyperthyroidism. CDR3 regions of TCR beta were amplified from RNA transcripts. HTBI primers were used in a first-round RT-PCR, which preceded a second-round multiplex PCR. TCRdb called the multiplex PCR reads again in MiXCR, with one record for every CDR3 protein. The sample holds about 660,000 distinct CDR3 sequences, approximately 39% seen once. The CDR3 has 17 residues. Trimming took off 5 bases at V and 5 bases at J, with 25 bases between the two ends. Germline lookup yields CDR1 SEHNR and CDR2 FQNEAQ (reference sequence). This clonotype occurred many times. Its antigen is not identified. If patients had other autoimmune diseases, uncontrolled infections, pregnancy or lactation, they were excluded. Study outcomes and limitations: This model predicted ophthalmopathy progression (sensitivity around 70%, specificity 72.22%). Cross-validated, the 13-signature model showed 87.88%/81.08% sensitivity/specificity, and 80%/75% in the test set.

The material sequenced was peripheral blood. The sequence was collected from an adult man with Graves' ophthalmopathy. The rearrangement uses TRBV7-9 and TRBJ2-7; D may be TRBD1 (9 bases). This chain's CDR3 is CASSPRGGTGSANEQYF. CDR3 DNA: TGTGCCAGCAGCCCTCGCGGGGGGACAGGGAGCGCCAACGAGCAGTACTTC.